This TCR beta chain was observed in a study of CD8+CD57+ T cells in acquired aplastic anemia (dated by TCRdb to between 2017 and 2018). With regard to the full study: DNA extracted from sorted CD4+ and CD8+ cells had a mean of about 3.2 ug, with a range of 0.2 to 27.4 ug. A CD8+CD57+ expansion meant a frequency higher than the mean frequency seen in healthy subjects. The investigation overall reported the following: Twenty-nine CD8+ CDR3 sequences were found to be shared between patients and controls, but these sequences appeared to be highly expressed in patients and within the immunodominant clones of the patients. Between patients and healthy controls, no significant difference in CD8+ Simpson's diversity was found (P=0.060).

V is cut back by 5 bases and J by 3 bases, with 3 bases in the junction unmatched. Inclusive of the bounding cysteine and phenylalanine, the CDR3 is 15 residues long. Only the CDR3 part of the read is kept: 45 bases, read in frame from the first base. The CDR1 and CDR2 encoded by the germline V gene are MRHNA and SNTAGT. As regards this clonotype: Its antigen is unknown. Per-base qualities were not stored, and no clone one base away is much larger.

Expansion of CD8+CD57+ cells had been shown by flow cytometry in the patients chosen for sequencing. Severe acquired aplastic anemia was diagnosed in all patients according to International Study of Aplastic Anemia and Agranulocytosis and Camitta criteria. No patient had received any therapy when blood was sampled. TCR repertoires of sorted CD4+ and CD8+ blood T cells from severe aplastic anemia patients and healthy subjects were deep-sequenced in the study. Patients were enrolled under clinicaltrials.gov protocols 00001620, 01623167, 00001397, 00071045, 00081523 and 00961064 in the USA. Ficoll-Paque density gradient centrifugation was used to isolate peripheral blood mononuclear cells. Before DNA was extracted, CD4+ and CD8+ T cells were sorted using either FACS or magnetic beads. Genomic DNA served as template for TCR beta VDJ combination and CDR3 sequence profiling. An Illumina HiSeq 2000 was the platform used for TCR repertoire sequencing. On the authors' methods: Repertoire assessment relied on Simpson's diversity index, CDR3 size and DJ length profiles, and TRBV/TRBJ rearrangement plots. Whichever DNA sequence was most abundant in the deep sequencing data was defined as the immunodominant clone. CDR3 amino acid sequences were screened for sharing across subjects and were compared with published repertoires and the VDJdb database. TCRdb ran its own pipeline on the public reads, namely fastp trimming at Q25 and MiXCR clone calling, and kept in-frame beta chains. Under each unique CDR3 protein, matching rows form one entry showing the most common genes and DNA. The V and J calls shown here were made by TCRdb, not taken from the authors' results. The sample records roughly 280,000 distinct CDR3 sequences, 45% to 65% of which are singletons. Approximately 1.2% of the sample comes from the top ten.

The receptor comes from a human donor with aplastic anemia. The rearranged chain carries TRBV6-4 and TRBJ2-1; TRBD2 agrees with 11 junctional bases. Source material: sorted CD4+, CD8+, or CD8+CD57+ T cells (not recorded which) from PBMCs. For the CDR3, the sequence is CASSTTSGDYNEQFF. The DNA reads TGTGCCAGCAGTACGACTAGCGGGGACTACAATGAGCAGTTCTTC.